Following are 32 T cell receptor beta chains from one sample sequenced in a study of cytomegalovirus exposure and HLA in healthy donors. The PCR used 60 Vbeta and 13 Jbeta primers. Clones were read by immunoSEQ multiplex PCR, and TCRdb kept only the in-frame ones, dropping some. The table records some 120,000 clones, around 73% of them present only once. Sequencing used PBMCs. The receptors come from a man aged 30 to 45 in good health and CMV-seropositive.

This chain links TRBV4-1 with TRBJ1-5; D not certain. Trimming removed 0 bases from V and 0 bases from J, with 15 bases in between. This CDR3 spans 18 amino acids. CDR1 and CDR2 from the germline V gene are MGHRA and YSYEKL. CDR3 coding DNA: TGCGCCAGCAGCCAAGATTATATCTCCGCCTATAGCAATCAGCCCCAGCATTTT. Translation gives CASSQDYISAYSNQPQHF.

The CDR3 nucleotides are TGTGCCAGCAGCTTAGGGCCAAGCACAGATACGCAGTATTTT. This encodes CASSLGPSTDTQYF. V is TRBV7-3 and J is TRBJ2-3; D call uncertain. The CDR3 has 14 residues. The V gene's germline CDR1 is SGHTA and CDR2 FQGTGA. The V gene lost 2 bases and the J gene lost 0 bases, with 6 bases spanning the gap.

This clone occurred once. The chain links TRBV5-6 to TRBJ2-7, with D perhaps matching TRBD2 (7 bases). V was shortened by 6 bases and J by 0 bases, with 16 bases between the two germline ends. Per the germline V gene, CDR1 is SGHDT and CDR2 is YYEEEE. There are 15 residues in the CDR3. CDR3: CASKQGGGSSYEQYF. The CDR3 DNA reads TGTGCCAGCAAACAAGGGGGAGGGAGCTCCTACGAGCAGTACTTC.

The rearrangement joins TRBV7-8 to TRBJ2-7; 10 bases agree with TRBD2. V trimming: 5 bases; J trimming: 0 bases; junction bases outside the gene matches: 16. Germline CDR1 and CDR2: SGHVS and FQNEAQ. The CDR3 is 19 amino acids. The CDR3 protein is CASSLPSSGSVSSSYEQYF. CDR3 bases: TGTGCCAGCAGCCTACCCTCTAGCGGGAGCGTCTCGAGCTCCTACGAGCAGTACTTC.

V is TRBV5-4 and J is TRBJ2-7; the D gene is possibly TRBD1 (7 bases). V lost 2 bases and J 1 base, leaving 13 bases between the germline ends. Germline lookup yields CDR1 SGHNT and CDR2 YYREEE (reference sequence). The CDR3 runs to 15 residues. The CDR3 bases are TGTGCCAGCAGCTTCGCCCAGGGGGGATCCTACGAGCAGTACTTC. Its translation: CASSFAQGGSYEQYF.

The count of this clone is one. This sample includes further DNA sequences coding for the same CDR3. The chain employs TRBV9 and TRBJ1-1; the D is unclear. Germline CDR1 is SGDLS and CDR2 is YYNGEE. Deletions cut 2 bases from V and 3 bases from J, with 8 bases between. There are 13 residues in the CDR3. The CDR3 sequence is CASSVRGDTEAFF. CDR3 coding DNA: TGTGCCAGCAGCGTCCGAGGAGACACTGAAGCTTTCTTT.

This chain uses TRBV25-1 with TRBJ2-1; 11 nucleotides agree with TRBD2. Germline V CDR1 and CDR2: MGHDK, SYGVNS. Trimming at V came to 5 bases and at J to 0 bases, leaving 6 bases not matched to a gene. The CDR3 has 17 residues. In nucleotides, the CDR3 is TGTGCCAGCAGTTTTCTGGGACTAGCGGACTCCTACAATGAGCAGTTCTTC. It is translated as CASSFLGLADSYNEQFF.

The V gene is TRBV5-1, the J gene TRBJ2-1; D might be TRBD2 (6 bases). This CDR3 has 17 residues. Germline CDR1 is SGHRS and CDR2 is YFSETQ. V dropped 1 base and J dropped 1 base, with 15 bases sitting between them. The CDR3 DNA follows: TGCGCCAGCAGCTTGCGGCGGGACTTTGTGTCCTACAATGAGCAGTTCTTC. This translates into CASSLRRDFVSYNEQFF.

The rearrangement uses TRBV5-1 and TRBJ2-7; 10 positions match TRBD2. The junction had 9 bases not matched to a gene; V was cut back by 3 bases and J by 3 bases. CDR1 is SGHRS and CDR2 is YFSETQ in the germline V gene. CDR3 size: 16 residues. The DNA of the CDR3 is TGCGCCAGCAGCTCTGAGCCTAGCGGGAGCGTCTACGAGCAGTACTTC. Residues: CASSSEPSGSVYEQYF. The whole variable domain, filled in from reference TRBV5-1 and TRBJ2-7, reads KAGVTQTPRYLIKTRGQQVTLSCSPISGHRSVSWYQQTPGQGLQFLFEYFSETQRNKGNFPGRFSGRQFSNSRSEMNVSTLELGDSALYLCASSSEPSGSVYEQYFGPGTRLTVT.

This clone was picked up a small number of times. The chain employs TRBV29-1 and TRBJ1-1, with 8 positions matching TRBD1. The V gene end was trimmed by 5 bases and the J gene end by 11 bases; junction bases not matched to a gene: 13. The CDR3 covers 13 residues. CDR1 and CDR2 (germline): SQVTM, ANQGSEA. The CDR3 spells CSVTGTGVIPAFF. CDR3 in DNA: TGCAGCGTTACCGGGACAGGAGTAATCCCGGCTTTCTTT.

V is TRBV28 and J is TRBJ1-5; D unclear. The CDR3 runs to 12 residues. The V end was cut by 6 bases, the J end by 7 bases, with 10 bases between. Germline V gene data show CDR1 as MDHEN and CDR2 as SYDVKM. The CDR3 nucleotides read TGTGCCAGCAGGCCCGGGAGCCAGCCCCAGCATTTT. Residues: CASRPGSQPQHF. Looking up the rest from reference TRBV28 and TRBJ1-5 gives the full variable domain: DVKVTQSSRYLVKRTGEKVFLECVQDMDHENMFWYRQDPGLGLRLIYFSYDVKMKEKGDIPEGYSVSREKKERFSLILESASTNQTSMYLCASRPGSQPQHFGDGTRLSIL.

V gene TRBV14 combines with J gene TRBJ2-7; 7 bases line up with TRBD1. In germline, CDR1 is SGHDN, CDR2 FVKESK. V dropped 4 bases and J dropped 2; count of bases not matched to a gene: 11. The CDR3 sequence is 16 residues long. CDR3 protein: CASSPWDSWSAYEQYF. The CDR3 nucleotides are TGTGCCAGCAGCCCCTGGGACAGCTGGTCAGCCTACGAGCAGTACTTC. The whole variable domain, filled in from reference TRBV14 and TRBJ2-7, reads EAGVTQFPSHSVIEKGQTVTLRCDPISGHDNLYWYRRVMGKEIKFLLHFVKESKQDESGMPNNRFLAERTGGTYSTLKVQPAELEDSGVYFCASSPWDSWSAYEQYFGPGTRLTVT.

The chain has TRBV5-8 and TRBJ2-5; tentatively, D is TRBD2 (6 bases). Trimming shortened V by 10 bases and J by 2 bases, and 15 bases separated the two germline ends. The length of the CDR3 is 13 residues. The germline gives CDR1 SGHTS, CDR2 YDEGEE. CDR3 amino acids: CASPPGLQETQYF. DNA for the CDR3: TGTGCCTCTCCGCCTGGACTACAAGAGACCCAGTACTTC.

The rearrangement uses TRBV4-3 and TRBJ2-1; 7 nucleotides line up with TRBD1. Germline V lookup: CDR1 LGHNA, CDR2 YSLEER. The CDR3 consists of 16 residues. The junction had 6 bases not matched to a gene; V was cut back by 2 bases and J by 2 bases. CDR3 bases: TGCGCCAGCAGCCAAAATAACAGGGGCGCCTACAATGAGCAGTTCTTC. Translation: CASSQNNRGAYNEQFF.

The V gene is TRBV7-9, the J gene TRBJ1-2; D gene ambiguous. The germline V and J ends were trimmed by 4 bases and 8 bases, with 17 bases remaining between them. The CDR3 runs 14 residues. Germline V CDR1 and CDR2: SEHNR, FQNEAQ (reference sequence). The CDR3 DNA reads TGTGCCAGCAGCTCCGTAAGCGGGCAAGGCGGCTACACCTTC. Translated, it gives CASSSVSGQGGYTF.

The CDR3 DNA sequence: TGTGCCAGCTCACGCACTAGCGGGGGACCGTACAATGAGCAGTTCTTC. This codes for CASSRTSGGPYNEQFF. V and J are TRBV18 and TRBJ2-1; 11 nucleotides match TRBD2. Trimming at V came to 4 bases and at J to 4 bases, leaving 6 bases not matched to a gene. The germline CDR1 and CDR2 sequences are KGHSH and LQKENI. The length of the CDR3 is 16 residues.

The chain has TRBV9 and TRBJ2-3, with 8 bases lining up with TRBD1. The V gene end was trimmed by 0 bases and the J gene end by 2 bases; junction bases not matched to a gene: 5. The CDR3 consists of 16 residues. Per the germline V gene, CDR1 is SGDLS and CDR2 is YYNGEE. The CDR3 DNA sequence: TGTGCCAGCAGCGTAGATCAGGGGGCCGTCACAGATACGCAGTATTTT. Protein: CASSVDQGAVTDTQYF.

This clone was counted a single time. This chain joins TRBV11-2 and TRBJ2-7; no reliable D call. Trimming removed 1 base from V and 3 bases from J, with 4 bases in between. This CDR3 comprises 12 residues. Per the germline V gene, CDR1 is SGHAT and CDR2 is FQNNGV. The DNA for the CDR3 is TGTGCCAGCAGCTTAGTCGGCTACGAGCAGTACTTC. The encoded protein is CASSLVGYEQYF. Supplemented by reference TRBV11-2 and TRBJ2-7, the full variable domain reads EAGVAQSPRYKIIEKRQSVAFWCNPISGHATLYWYQQILGQGPKLLIQFQNNGVVDDSQLPKDRFSAERLKGVDSTLKIQPAKLEDSAVYLCASSLVGYEQYFGPGTRLTVT.

The chain combines TRBV19 with TRBJ1-1; 7 nucleotides align to TRBD1. With V trimmed by 6 bases and J by 4 bases, 8 bases remained unmatched. The CDR3 length is 14 residues. Germline V gives CDR1 LNHDA, CDR2 SQIVND (reference sequence). The CDR3 loop is CASRTGTAITEAFF. The CDR3 nucleotides read TGTGCCAGTAGGACCGGGACAGCGATCACTGAAGCTTTCTTT.

The CDR3 DNA sequence: TGCGCCAGCAGCTTGGCGACAGGGGAAATCACAGATACGCAGTATTTT. Translated, it gives CASSLATGEITDTQYF. The chain carries TRBV5-1 and TRBJ2-3; 8 bases agree with TRBD1. The V segment lost 0 bases and the J segment 2 bases; nucleotides outside the gene matches: 5. The V gene's germline CDR1 is SGHRS and CDR2 YFSETQ. CDR3 length: 16 residues.

V usage is TRBV5-4 and J usage is TRBJ2-3, with 9 positions matching TRBD2. Germline CDR1 and CDR2: SGHNT and YYREEE (reference sequence). With 2 bases clipped from V and 5 bases from J, the junction kept 9 bases outside the gene matches. This CDR3 has 16 amino acids. This chain's CDR3 is CASSFSVTSGLDTQYF. For the CDR3, the DNA is TGTGCCAGCAGCTTTTCGGTGACTAGCGGATTAGATACGCAGTATTTT.

The V and J genes are TRBV4-2 and TRBJ1-1; the match to TRBD1 covers 8 bases. Per germline, CDR1 LGHNA and CDR2 YNFKEQ. The CDR3 contains 15 residues. The V and J ends lost 1 base and 1 base, in that order; junction bases with no gene match: 2. In nucleotides, the CDR3 is TGTGCCAGCAGCCAAGGGGGACAGGCGAACACTGAAGCTTTCTTT. It codes for CASSQGGQANTEAFF.

This chain uses TRBV28 with TRBJ2-1; D is uncertain. The CDR3 consists of 14 residues. Trimming took 5 bases from V and 5 from J, leaving 13 bases between them. Germline V CDR1 and CDR2: MDHEN, SYDVKM. CDR3 DNA: TGTGCCAGCAGTCCTTTGGTCCCAGACAATGAGCAGTTCTTC. This gives the protein CASSPLVPDNEQFF.

V and J are TRBV9 and TRBJ2-1; perhaps TRBD2 as D (6 bases). V was trimmed by 3 bases and J by 7 bases, leaving 14 bases between them. The CDR3 contains 14 residues. CDR1 is SGDLS and CDR2 is YYNGEE in the germline V gene. CDR3 region: CASSAQPGGNEQFF. CDR3 sequence (DNA): TGTGCCAGCAGCGCCCAACCAGGAGGGAATGAGCAGTTCTTC. Together with reference TRBV9 and TRBJ2-1, the CDR3 gives the full variable domain: DSGVTQTPKHLITATGQRVTLRCSPRSGDLSVYWYQQSLDQGLQFLIQYYNGEERAKGNILERFSAQQFPDLHSELNLSSLELGDSALYFCASSAQPGGNEQFFGPGTRLTVL.

The rearrangement links TRBV6-8 to TRBJ1-2; no clear D. This CDR3 is built from 13 residues. The ends were cut back, 7 bases at V and 7 bases at J, with 16 bases in the middle. Germline V gene lookup returns CDR1 MNHGY and CDR2 SAAAGT. The CDR3 protein is CASTKPTMSGYTF. The CDR3, as DNA: TGTGCCAGCACCAAACCCACTATGTCTGGCTACACCTTC.

This sequence joins TRBV2 and TRBJ1-4; TRBD1 might be the D (5 bases). Germline assignment: CDR1 SNHLY and CDR2 FYNNEI. The CDR3 spans 14 residues. V gave up 9 bases and J gave up 6 bases, with 17 bases separating them. This CDR3 reads CARGGTQTHEKLFF. CDR3 bases: TGTGCCAGGGGGGGGACCCAAACCCATGAAAAACTGTTTTTT.

The J gene is TRBJ2-7, the V gene TRBV15, with a possible D match to TRBD1 (6 bases). V was pared by 3 bases and J by 0 bases, with 12 bases between. The CDR3 sequence is 15 residues long. Germline assignment: CDR1 LNHNV and CDR2 YYDKDF (reference sequence). CDR3 in DNA: TGTGCCACCAGCAGGGACAGACAACCCTCCTACGAGCAGTACTTC. Translated, it gives CATSRDRQPSYEQYF.

The chain has TRBV7-8 and TRBJ2-7; possible D gene TRBD1, 6 bases. This CDR3 region has 19 residues. V was cut by 1 base and J by 2 bases, with 24 bases left in between. Germline loops: CDR1 SGHVS, CDR2 FQNEAQ. CDR3 nucleotide sequence: TGTGCCAGCAGCTTAGGGAACTCAGGATCGAGTTGGACAGCCTACGAGCAGTACTTC. Translated: CASSLGNSGSSWTAYEQYF.

This chain connects TRBV4-3 to TRBJ2-7; the match to TRBD1 covers 7 bases. CDR1 LGHNA and CDR2 YSLEER come from the germline V gene. This CDR3 is 14 amino acids long. Losses at the gene ends were 2 bases for V and 6 bases for J; bases not matched to a gene: 7. The CDR3 region is CASSQSQGIGEQYF. For the CDR3, the DNA is TGCGCCAGCAGCCAATCACAGGGGATCGGCGAGCAGTACTTC.

The J gene is TRBJ1-2, the V gene TRBV10-3; tentative D call: TRBD1 (6 bases). V gave up 0 bases and J gave up 6 bases, with 14 bases separating them. The CDR3 totals 15 residues. From germline, CDR1 is ENHRY and CDR2 SYGVKD. CDR3 bases: TGTGCCATCAGTGAGTCGGTACAGGGATGGGATGGCTACACCTTC. Protein sequence: CAISESVQGWDGYTF.

The genes are TRBV30 and TRBJ2-5; unclear D gene. This CDR3 spans 13 amino acids. CDR1 and CDR2 from the germline V gene are GTSNPN and SVGIG (reference sequence). Trimming stripped 0 bases from V and 4 bases from J, with 9 bases between. CDR3 in amino acids: CAWSVLLRETQYF. Written as DNA, the CDR3 is TGTGCCTGGAGTGTACTACTTCGAGAGACCCAGTACTTC.

The V call is TRBV9, the J call TRBJ2-3; 13 nucleotides line up with TRBD2. Per germline, CDR1 SGDLS and CDR2 YYNGEE. The CDR3 spans 16 residues. The J segment lost 4 bases and the V segment lost 4 bases, leaving 6 bases of the junction unmatched. For the CDR3, the DNA is TGTGCCAGCAGCCCCGGGACTAGCGGGGCAGCAGATACGCAGTATTTT. Its protein product is CASSPGTSGAADTQYF.